These 14 T cell receptor beta chains originate from one sample sequenced in a study of Ad26.COV2.S vaccination and SARS-CoV-2 variants. The treatment: some 19 received Ad26.COV2.S at low or high dose, single or two shots; about five received placebo; per-sample allocation not given. Sampling was done on day 63 after the first vaccine or placebo injection. Sequencing was performed with immunoSEQ multiplex PCR; in TCRdb, only in-frame clones are kept and a portion is missing. This sample has some 350,000 clones, with 85% found just once. Sequences were derived from peripheral blood, sampled in a trial of Ad26.COV2.S vaccine versus placebo. The receptors stem from a person between 18 and 59 years old who received the Ad26.COV2.S COVID-19 vaccine or a placebo.

This chain uses TRBV10-3 with TRBJ2-3, with TRBD2 matching over 11 bases. The germline gives CDR1 ENHRY, CDR2 SYGVKD. The CDR3 covers 17 residues. Unmatched junction bases numbered 7, after V lost 2 bases and J lost 3 bases. CDR3 sequence: CAISEVRTSGWTDTQYF. The CDR3 bases are TGTGCCATCAGTGAGGTCAGGACTAGCGGGTGGACAGATACGCAGTATTTT.

This chain links TRBV28 with TRBJ1-2; D is undetermined. CDR3 length: 13 amino acids. The germline V gene encodes CDR1 MDHEN and CDR2 SYDVKM. V gave up 8 bases and J gave up 8 bases, with 18 bases separating them. Written as DNA, the CDR3 is TGTGCCAGCTGGGGTGAACAACTTGAGGGCTACACCTTC. This gives the protein CASWGEQLEGYTF.

This clone came up once. The V gene is TRBV4-3, the J gene TRBJ2-7; TRBD2 is a possible D gene (5 bases). Per germline, CDR1 LGHNA and CDR2 YSLEER. The V end was cut by 3 bases, the J end by 0 bases, with 15 bases between. The CDR3 runs 16 residues. The CDR3 spells CASSQSTADHSYEQYF. Written as DNA, the CDR3 is TGCGCCAGCAGCCAGAGCACAGCGGACCACTCCTACGAGCAGTACTTC.

This chain links TRBV14 with TRBJ1-1; possibly TRBD1 for D (6 bases). Per germline, CDR1 SGHDN and CDR2 FVKESK. Trimming took off 0 bases at V and 11 bases at J, with 13 bases between the two ends. The CDR3 is 13 residues long. CDR3 DNA: TGTGCCAGCAGCCAAGATCGGGGGGCGCATGCTTTCTTT. Its protein is CASSQDRGAHAFF.

V usage is TRBV6-5 and J usage is TRBJ2-3, with unresolved D. The CDR3 consists of 13 residues. From germline, CDR1 is MNHEY and CDR2 SVGAGI. The V end lost 6 bases, the J end lost 4 bases, and 11 bases lay between the germline ends. The CDR3 DNA reads as TGTGCCAGCAGCCCCCGACCCCCAGATACGCAGTATTTT. It is translated as CASSPRPPDTQYF.

J is TRBJ2-1 and V is TRBV10-3; possible D gene TRBD1, 5 bases. V shed 8 bases and J shed 0 bases, with 17 bases lying between them. The germline V gene has CDR1 ENHRY and CDR2 SYGVKD. The CDR3 length is 16 residues. The CDR3 loop reads CAIPIWGSSSYNEQFF. DNA of the CDR3: TGTGCCATCCCAATCTGGGGCTCGAGCTCCTACAATGAGCAGTTCTTC.

The CDR3 loop is CASSKSLAGGLREQFF. CDR3 nucleotide sequence: TGTGCCAGCAGCAAAAGTCTAGCGGGAGGGCTGCGCGAGCAGTTCTTC. V usage is TRBV3-1 (or the pseudogene TRBV3-2) and J usage is TRBJ2-1; 12 bases are a match to TRBD2. This CDR3 comprises 16 residues. V shed 5 bases, J shed 10 bases, and the junction held 12 bases outside the gene matches. Germline V gene data show CDR1 as LGHDT and CDR2 as YNNKEL (reference sequence).

J is TRBJ2-1 and V is TRBV11-3; TRBD1 agrees at 8 bases. The J segment lost 4 bases and the V segment lost 5 bases, leaving 4 bases of the junction unmatched. The CDR3 covers 14 residues. The germline V gene has CDR1 SGHNT and CDR2 YENEEA. CDR3 nucleotides: TGTGCCAGCAGCCTAGGACAGGGATACAATGAGCAGTTCTTC. Its translation is CASSLGQGYNEQFF.

The V gene is TRBV6-5, the J gene TRBJ1-1; D might be TRBD1 (6 bases). Trimming cost V 2 bases and J 6 bases, with 16 bases left between them. The CDR3 contains 15 residues. Germline values: CDR1 MNHEY, CDR2 SVGAGI. Here the CDR3 reads CASSYPRGGSAEAFF. In DNA form, the CDR3 reads TGTGCCAGCAGTTACCCTAGAGGGGGAAGCGCTGAAGCTTTCTTT.

V is TRBV4-3 and J is TRBJ2-5; 7 bases fit TRBD1. With 1 base clipped from V and 1 base from J, the junction kept 9 bases outside the gene matches. This CDR3 is built from 17 residues. Per germline, CDR1 LGHNA and CDR2 YSLEER. DNA of the CDR3: TGCGCCAGCAGCCAAGGGGGACCACAGGGGCCCCAAGAGACCCAGTACTTC. This encodes CASSQGGPQGPQETQYF.

The rearrangement joins TRBV3-1 (or the pseudogene TRBV3-2) to TRBJ1-2, with 8 nucleotides matching TRBD1. Trimming at V came to 3 bases and at J to 6 bases, leaving 3 bases not matched to a gene. Germline CDR1 reads LGHDT; CDR2 reads YNNKEL (reference sequence). CDR3 size: 13 residues. CDR3 coding DNA: TGTGCCAGCAGCCACGGACAGGGCGATGGCTACACCTTC. Its translation is CASSHGQGDGYTF.

This rearrangement joins TRBV7-9 to TRBJ2-5; 10 nucleotides align to TRBD2. The CDR3 totals 16 residues. Trimming at V came to 2 bases and at J to 1 base, leaving 4 bases not matched to a gene. Germline CDR1 is SEHNR and CDR2 is FQNEAQ (reference sequence). The CDR3 DNA reads as TGTGCCAGCAGCTTACTGAGGACTAGCGGCCAAGAGACCCAGTACTTC. Translated, it gives CASSLLRTSGQETQYF.

The chain joins TRBV5-1 to TRBJ2-7, with D possibly matching TRBD1 (6 bases). Deletions cut 0 bases from V and 2 bases from J, with 15 bases between. The germline CDR1 and CDR2 sequences are SGHRS and YFSETQ. This CDR3 is 16 amino acids long. CDR3 sequence (DNA): TGCGCCAGCAGCTTGGTTCCAGGACAGACTCCCTACGAGCAGTACTTC. Protein sequence: CASSLVPGQTPYEQYF.

V and J are TRBV29-1 and TRBJ2-1; the D gene is possibly TRBD2 (5 bases). The CDR3 contains 15 residues. CDR1 is SQVTM, CDR2 ANQGSEA, per germline. With 4 bases removed from V and 4 bases from J, the gap between germline ends came to 17 bases. CDR3 residues: CSVVREPMRYNEQFF. CDR3 DNA: TGCAGCGTTGTGAGGGAGCCTATGAGATACAATGAGCAGTTCTTC.